The next 29 T cell receptor beta chains were all read from a single sample in a study of CD8+ T cells in alopecia areata. Documented treatment: oral pan-JAK inhibitor, 5-10 mg twice daily. As the sequencing template, cDNA was produced by extracting RNA and reverse transcribing it. Assay used: immunoSEQ multiplex PCR; TCRdb lists only in-frame clones, some missing. Of 190,000 or so clones in the sample, 50% to 60% were seen once. Here the sequenced sample was CD4+ T cells sorted from blood, taken at week 4, from a patient treated with tofacitinib. These receptors all stem from a human donor with alopecia areata.

This rearrangement joins TRBV30 to TRBJ2-2; 12 nucleotides align to TRBD2. The CDR3 extends over 15 amino acids. The ends lost 3 bases at V and 7 bases at J; junction bases unmatched: 6. The V gene's germline CDR1 is GTSNPN and CDR2 SVGIG (reference sequence). The CDR3 reads CAWSATSGGGGELFF. CDR3 DNA: TGTGCCTGGAGCGCGACTAGCGGGGGCGGCGGGGAGCTGTTTTTT.

The CDR3 bases are TGCGCCAGCGGGGACAGGGGGGCATCGGCCTTCTACGAGCAGTACTTC. It encodes CASGDRGASAFYEQYF. The chain is built from TRBV5-1 and TRBJ2-7; TRBD1 aligns across 11 bases. Trimming took 7 bases from V and 3 from J; bases not matched to a gene: 12. The CDR3 is 16 amino acids. Per the germline V gene, CDR1 is SGHRS and CDR2 is YFSETQ.

The V and J genes are TRBV4-1 and TRBJ2-5; tentative D call: TRBD1 (6 bases). The CDR3 extends over 17 amino acids. V gave up 1 base and J gave up 1 base, with 16 bases separating them. CDR1 and CDR2 (germline): MGHRA, YSYEKL. This CDR3 reads CASSQVSGTSFQETQYF. Here the CDR3 DNA reads TGCGCCAGCAGCCAAGTTTCTGGGACATCCTTCCAAGAGACCCAGTACTTC.

This clone was picked up a small number of times. The chain links TRBV19 to TRBJ1-5; 7 bases align to TRBD1. Losses at the gene ends were 4 bases for V and 7 bases for J; bases not matched to a gene: 7. CDR3 length equals 14 residues. Germline CDR1 and CDR2: LNHDA and SQIVND (reference sequence). The DNA of the CDR3 is TGTGCCAGTAGTACCGGACAGGCCTGGCAGCCCCAGCATTTT. Amino acids: CASSTGQAWQPQHF. Full variable domain (outside the CDR3, taken from reference TRBV19 and TRBJ1-5): DGGITQSPKYLFRKEGQNVTLSCEQNLNHDAMYWYRQDPGQGLRLIYYSQIVNDFQKGDIAEGYSVSREKKESFPLTVTSAQKNPTAFYLCASSTGQAWQPQHFGDGTRLSIL.

The sample holds a few counts of this clone. The chain carries TRBV5-6 and TRBJ1-1, with D possibly being TRBD1 (5 bases). In germline, CDR1 is SGHDT, CDR2 YYEEEE. The ends were cut back, 0 bases at V and 2 bases at J, with 8 bases in the middle. This CDR3 is 14 amino acids long. The CDR3 coding sequence is TGTGCCAGCAGCTTGGACAGGAGAAACACTGAAGCTTTCTTT. Protein sequence: CASSLDRRNTEAFF.

As DNA, the CDR3 is TGTGCCAGTACGGGACAGCAGAACACTGAAGCTTTCTTT. Encoded protein: CASTGQQNTEAFF. The chain carries TRBV2 and TRBJ1-1; TRBD1 matches at 7 bases. The CDR3 is 13 residues long. Trimming cost V 9 bases and J 1 base; bases outside gene matches: 5. The V gene's germline CDR1 is SNHLY and CDR2 FYNNEI.

This clone was counted only a few times. J is TRBJ2-7 and V is TRBV5-1; D might be TRBD1 or TRBD2, each matching 5 bases. The V and J ends lost 6 bases and 6 bases respectively, with 16 bases between them. In germline, CDR1 is SGHRS, CDR2 YFSETQ. The length of the CDR3 is 13 residues. The CDR3 bases are TGCGCCAGCATGGGAAGCCGGGACCGCGAGCAGTACTTC. It specifies CASMGSRDREQYF.

This chain uses TRBV5-8 with TRBJ2-3, with TRBD1 as a possible D gene (5 bases). Trimming took off 5 bases at V and 1 base at J, with 8 bases between the two ends. CDR3 length: 13 residues. Germline V gene lookup returns CDR1 SGHTS and CDR2 YDEGEE. CDR3 loop: CASRGRGTDTQYF. The CDR3 DNA is TGTGCCAGCAGGGGCAGGGGCACAGATACGCAGTATTTT. The entire variable domain, with the rest obtained from reference TRBV5-8 and TRBJ2-3, is as follows: EAGVTQSPTHLIKTRGQQATLRCSPISGHTSVYWYQQALGLGLQFLLWYDEGEERNRGNFPPRFSGRQFPNYSSELNVNALELEDSALYLCASRGRGTDTQYFGPGTRLTVL.

The chain combines TRBV10-3 with TRBJ1-4; D is undetermined. This CDR3 has 16 amino acids. V was pared by 0 bases and J by 5 bases, with 13 bases between. Germline CDR1 is ENHRY and CDR2 is SYGVKD. As DNA, the CDR3 is TGTGCCATCAGTGAGTCGAGGCGGACGGGGAATGAAAAACTGTTTTTT. Its protein is CAISESRRTGNEKLFF.

The V call is TRBV18, the J call TRBJ1-2; 7 bases are shared with TRBD1. V trimming: 3 bases; J trimming: 9 bases; junction bases outside the gene matches: 4. Germline V gene sequence: CDR1 KGHSH, CDR2 LQKENI. The CDR3 sequence is 12 residues long. The CDR3 sequence: CASSPTRGSYTF. The CDR3 coding sequence is TGTGCCAGCTCACCGACCAGGGGGAGCTACACCTTC.

This clone came up a few times. The chain has TRBV7-9 and TRBJ1-4, with D tentatively TRBD1 (5 bases). This CDR3 has 14 amino acids. The germline V and J ends were trimmed by 3 bases and 1 base, with 6 bases remaining between them. Germline CDR1 and CDR2: SEHNR and FQNEAQ (reference sequence). Written as DNA, the CDR3 is TGTGCCAGCAGCTTCAGGGAAACTAATGAAAAACTGTTTTTT. It is translated as CASSFRETNEKLFF.

In this sample, this clone turned up once. The CDR3 spells CAWSTVGLAETQYF. The CDR3 nucleotides are TGTGCCTGGAGTACGGTCGGCCTGGCGGAGACCCAGTACTTC. The chain couples TRBV30 to TRBJ2-5; D gene ambiguous. The CDR3 is made up of 14 amino acids. The ends were cut back, 2 bases at V and 5 bases at J, with 15 bases in the middle. CDR1 is GTSNPN, CDR2 SVGIG, per germline (reference sequence). Drawing the rest from reference TRBV30 and TRBJ2-5, the complete variable domain is SQTIHQWPATLVQPVGSPLSLECTVEGTSNPNLYWYRQAAGRGLQLLFYSVGIGQISSEVPQNLSASRPQDRQFILSSKKLLLSDSGFYLCAWSTVGLAETQYFGPGTRLLVL.

This chain joins TRBV30 and TRBJ1-1, with D maybe TRBD1 (5 bases). Trimming pared 4 bases from V and 11 bases from J, leaving 17 bases between. CDR3 size: 12 residues. Germline CDR1 is GTSNPN and CDR2 is SVGIG (reference sequence). This chain's CDR3 is CAWNTGPPRAFF. The CDR3 region has the DNA TGTGCCTGGAACACGGGACCCCCGAGGGCTTTCTTT.

Only a few counts were recorded for this clone. J is TRBJ2-5 and V is TRBV7-2; no clear D gene. Trimming stripped 5 bases from V and 2 bases from J, with 6 bases between. This CDR3 is built from 12 residues. CDR1 is SGHTA, CDR2 FQGNSA, per germline. The CDR3 nucleotides are TGTGCCAGCAGCCTACCTCAAGAGACCCAGTACTTC. Translating it yields CASSLPQETQYF.

This clone was picked up one time. This rearrangement joins TRBV30 to TRBJ2-5; TRBD2 matches at 15 bases. CDR3 size: 16 residues. The V segment lost 3 bases and the J segment 5 bases; nucleotides outside the gene matches: 7. The germline V gene has CDR1 GTSNPN and CDR2 SVGIG (reference sequence). CDR3 amino acids: CAWRRTSGGAMETQYF. CDR3 nucleotide sequence: TGTGCCTGGAGGCGGACTAGCGGGGGGGCCATGGAGACCCAGTACTTC.

The chain has TRBV19 and TRBJ1-5; D perhaps matches TRBD1 (5 bases). V lost 5 bases, J lost 2 bases, and 13 bases lay in between. The CDR3 sequence is 15 residues long. Germline V gene sequence: CDR1 LNHDA, CDR2 SQIVND (reference sequence). The CDR3 DNA reads TGTGCCAGTAGTTGGTCCGGGGGAGGCAATCAGCCCCAGCATTTT. Protein product: CASSWSGGGNQPQHF.

In its sample, this clone was seen a few times. This sequence joins TRBV28 and TRBJ2-1, with D perhaps matching TRBD1 (5 bases). The CDR3 sequence is 14 residues long. Germline V CDR1 and CDR2: MDHEN, SYDVKM. The germline V and J ends were trimmed by 2 bases and 12 bases, with 17 bases remaining between them. Here the CDR3 reads CASSLLGDKGLQFF. CDR3 in DNA: TGTGCCAGCAGTTTACTCGGAGATAAGGGGCTGCAGTTCTTC.

The gene calls are TRBV30 and TRBJ1-2, with 12 bases lining up with TRBD1. The trim removed 3 bases at V and 1 base at J, leaving 9 bases unmatched. From germline, CDR1 is GTSNPN and CDR2 SVGIG (reference sequence). The CDR3 consists of 17 residues. Written as DNA, the CDR3 is TGTGCCTGGAGAGGATCGGGACAGGGGGCCGGTAACTATGGCTACACCTTC. Its translation is CAWRGSGQGAGNYGYTF.

This rearrangement joins TRBV29-1 to TRBJ1-2; TRBD1 aligns across 9 bases. V lost 5 bases and J lost 3; bases outside the gene matches: 7. This CDR3 spans 14 amino acids. Germline V CDR1 and CDR2: SQVTM, ANQGSEA. In DNA form, the CDR3 reads TGCAGCGTTTGGGGACAGGGTGAGGACTATGGCTACACCTTC. Its translation is CSVWGQGEDYGYTF. Using reference TRBV29-1 and TRBJ1-2 for the parts outside the CDR3, the full variable domain is SAVISQKPSRDICQRGTSLTIQCQVDSQVTMMFWYRQQPGQSLTLIATANQGSEATYESGFVIDKFPISRPNLTFSTLTVSNMSPEDSSIYLCSVWGQGEDYGYTFGSGTRLTVV.

The gene calls are TRBV5-6 and TRBJ1-2, with D perhaps matching TRBD1 (6 bases). V was clipped by 0 bases and J by 7 bases, with 16 bases between them. Germline V gives CDR1 SGHDT, CDR2 YYEEEE. The CDR3 length is 15 residues. The CDR3 region is CASSLVAGGEGGYTF. The CDR3, as DNA: TGTGCCAGCAGCTTGGTGGCGGGGGGCGAGGGTGGCTACACCTTC.

The genes are TRBV19 and TRBJ2-1, with a weak D call TRBD1 (5 bases). The V end lost 5 bases, the J end lost 4 bases, and 9 bases lay between the germline ends. The CDR3 runs 13 residues. The germline CDR1 and CDR2 sequences are LNHDA and SQIVND (reference sequence). The CDR3 reads CASSLRQYNEQFF. For the CDR3, the DNA is TGTGCCAGTAGTTTAAGACAGTACAATGAGCAGTTCTTC.

The chain joins TRBV30 to TRBJ2-3; 7 bases agree with TRBD1. Trimming took 0 bases from V and 4 from J; bases not matched to a gene: 7. The CDR3 loop spans 15 amino acids. Germline V lookup: CDR1 GTSNPN, CDR2 SVGIG (reference sequence). This CDR3 is CAWSVGGDVADTQYF. In DNA form, the CDR3 reads TGTGCCTGGAGTGTAGGGGGCGACGTCGCAGATACGCAGTATTTT.

This clone has only a few counts. The V call is TRBV4-3, the J call TRBJ1-5, with TRBD1 matching 8 bases. This CDR3 has 15 residues. Trimming removed 4 bases from V and 4 bases from J; junction bases left unmatched: 6. Germline CDR1 LGHNA, CDR2 YSLEER. CDR3 nucleotides: TGCGCCAGCAGCCCACGGACAGGGCCGAATCAGCCCCAGCATTTT. Amino acid sequence: CASSPRTGPNQPQHF.

The CDR3 is CSVGGGRLYGYTF. Here the CDR3 DNA reads TGCAGCGTTGGAGGGGGACGTCTCTATGGCTACACCTTC. The chain carries TRBV29-1 and TRBJ1-2; the D gene is possibly TRBD1 (6 bases). Trimming took off 4 bases at V and 4 bases at J, with 13 bases between the two ends. This CDR3 is 13 amino acids long. Germline V gives CDR1 SQVTM, CDR2 ANQGSEA. Full variable domain (rest looked up from reference TRBV29-1 and TRBJ1-2): SAVISQKPSRDICQRGTSLTIQCQVDSQVTMMFWYRQQPGQSLTLIATANQGSEATYESGFVIDKFPISRPNLTFSTLTVSNMSPEDSSIYLCSVGGGRLYGYTFGSGTRLTVV.

In its sample, this clone was seen once. The CDR3 sequence: CASSHGQGLYEQYF. The CDR3 nucleotides are TGTGCCAGCAGCCACGGACAGGGTCTCTACGAGCAGTACTTC. V is TRBV27 and J is TRBJ2-7; 8 bases are shared with TRBD1. The V gene's germline CDR1 is MNHEY and CDR2 SMNVEV (reference sequence). V was pared by 6 bases and J by 3 bases, with 7 bases of the junction left unmatched. The CDR3 loop spans 14 amino acids.

The chain couples TRBV5-1 to TRBJ2-7; no firm D call. Trimming cost V 5 bases and J 2 bases, with 8 bases left between them. Germline-derived CDR1 and CDR2 are SGHRS and YFSETQ. There are 12 residues in the CDR3. CDR3 loop: CASSTGAYEQYF. CDR3 nucleotides: TGCGCCAGCAGTACCGGAGCCTACGAGCAGTACTTC.

The chain is built from TRBV7-2 and TRBJ2-7, with a weak D call TRBD2 (5 bases). CDR1 is SGHTA, CDR2 FQGNSA, per germline. The CDR3 covers 15 residues. V lost 7 bases and J 0 bases, leaving 16 bases between the germline ends. Here the CDR3 DNA reads TGTGCCAGCACCATGGGCGTAGCGAGCTCCTACGAGCAGTACTTC. Its protein is CASTMGVASSYEQYF.

Details on this clone: At the DNA level, this CDR3 is encoded by other sequences in the same sample as well. The V call is TRBV30, the J call TRBJ2-7; D ambiguous. Germline CDR1 is GTSNPN and CDR2 is SVGIG (reference sequence). Trimming removed 2 bases from V and 2 bases from J, with 7 bases in between. This CDR3 comprises 12 residues. The DNA of the CDR3 is TGTGCCTGGAGTCCCACGGCCTACGAGCAGTACTTC. It encodes CAWSPTAYEQYF.

V and J are TRBV5-1 and TRBJ2-5; 7 nucleotides line up with TRBD2. The CDR3 runs 15 residues. The trim removed 1 base at V and 4 bases at J, leaving 7 bases unmatched. Germline V CDR1 and CDR2: SGHRS, YFSETQ. The CDR3 loop reads CASSLQLTSRETQYF. In DNA form, the CDR3 reads TGCGCCAGCAGCTTGCAGCTGACTAGCCGAGAGACCCAGTACTTC.